This T cell receptor (beta chain) comes out of a study of cytomegalovirus exposure and HLA in healthy donors. Study results and caveats: Several of the most significant clusters appeared, in a later analysis, to be linked to common viral pathogens. There were some public TCRs occurring in many donors, but most TCR sequences were rare. Most subjects had HLA-A and HLA-B alleles reportedly predicted accurately by TCR beta sequences.

Germline CDR1 is SGHRS and CDR2 is YFSETQ. Deletions cut 4 bases from V and 5 bases from J, with 12 bases between. CDR3 length: 13 residues. Turning to this clone: What it binds is not known. Other DNA sequences in the same sample also yield this CDR3.

It was with 60 Vbeta and 13 Jbeta primers that the PCR ran. Method: immunoSEQ multiplex PCR; TCRdb's copy keeps in-frame clones and lacks some. Of around 100,000 clones in the sample, around 77% are singletons; the top ten hold approximately 5%. The origin of this receptor is a woman younger than 45 in good health and CMV-seropositive. Specimen: PBMCs. The chain joins TRBV5-1 to TRBJ1-1; possible D gene TRBD1, 5 bases. The DNA of the CDR3 is TGCGCCAGCAGCCTCCAGGGTAATACTGAAGCTTTCTTT. The encoded protein is CASSLQGNTEAFF.